This TCR beta chain is drawn from a study of shared clonotypes between healthy human individuals. Remarks on this clone: Its antigen is undetermined.

J was trimmed by 9 bases and V by 2 bases; bases with no gene match: 6. This CDR3 is 14 amino acids long. Germline V CDR1 and CDR2: SGHVS, FNYEAQ. Study-wide results and caveats: Among donors, sharing of clonotypes was expected to be affected by sequencing depth. With few donors, the genetic and exposure-history diversity represented was limited.

Data came from immunoSEQ multiplex PCR; TCRdb stores just in-frame clones and leaves some out. The table lists millions of clones, just under 95% of them singletons, with roughly 1% in the top ten. The naive CD8 population came from CD45RO-negative cells selected for CCR7, without terminally differentiated effector memory CD45RA+ cells. Donors were healthy HIV-negative adults without recent acute infections or vaccinations. The chain uses TRBV7-6 and TRBJ2-1; 8 nucleotides match TRBD2. The source is a man aged 18 to 29 in good health. The specimen was naive CD8+ T cells sorted from blood. The DNA of the CDR3 is TGTGCCAGCAGCTTAACGGGGGGGGCGAGTGAGCAGTTCTTC. Protein: CASSLTGGASEQFF.